The rows below give T cell receptor beta chains drawn from one sample of a study of T cells in narcolepsy. Sequencing was performed with immunoSEQ multiplex PCR; in TCRdb, only in-frame clones are kept and a portion is missing. This sample carries 30,000 to 45,000 clones, about 85% of them seen once, and the ten largest clones take 1.6%. Material: CD45RA- memory CD4+ T cells from PBMCs. The receptors here all came from a human donor with narcolepsy. The CDR3 runs from the conserved cysteine through the conserved F or W. A D gene is named only where the DNA matches it firmly. Clone size, where shown, is once, few, many, or a class for clones that have expanded.

v_call	j_call	clone_size	d_call	cdr3_nt	cdr3_aa
TRBV11-1	TRBJ2-7	NA	TRBD1	TGTGCCAGCAGCTTAAGGCAGGGGGTCAACGAGCAGTACTTC	CASSLRQGVNEQYF
TRBV28	TRBJ1-2	NA	NA	TGTGCCAGCCGGCGCGGGCTAGGGTATGGCTACACCTTC	CASRRGLGYGYTF
TRBV11-2	TRBJ1-2	NA	NA	TGTGCCAGCAGCCGGACATCTAACTATGGCTACACCTTC	CASSRTSNYGYTF
TRBV4-3	TRBJ1-2	NA	NA	TGCGCCAGCAGCCAAGATAGGACACTCCCAACAGGCTACACCTTC	CASSQDRTLPTGYTF
TRBV2	TRBJ1-6	NA	NA	TGTGCCAGCAGATTTAATCCAGGTGACAATTCACCCCTCCACTTT	CASRFNPGDNSPLHF
TRBV4-1	TRBJ1-4	NA	TRBD1	TGCGCCAGCAGCAGGGGACAGGGGGTGAATGAAAAACTGTTTTTT	CASSRGQGVNEKLFF
TRBV30	TRBJ1-3	NA	NA	TGTGCCTGGGTTTCCGCCGGAAACACCATATATTTT	CAWVSAGNTIYF
TRBV7-2	TRBJ1-5	NA	NA	TGTGCCAGCATAGCAGGGGCAGATAGCAATCAGCCCCAGCATTTT	CASIAGADSNQPQHF
TRBV7-2	TRBJ1-1	NA	TRBD1	TGTGCCAGCAGCTTAGATAACAGGGGCACTGAAGCTTTCTTT	CASSLDNRGTEAFF
TRBV19	TRBJ2-5	few	TRBD2	TGTGCCAGTAGAACTAGCGGGGGGGCCTGGACCCAGTACTTC	CASRTSGGAWTQYF
TRBV7-2	TRBJ1-1	NA	NA	TGTGCCAGCACCAGTCAGGGGAGGGCTGAAGCTTTCTTT	CASTSQGRAEAFF
TRBV4-2	TRBJ2-7	NA	NA	TGTGCCAGCAGCCAAGATTGGGGGGAACTCTACGAGCAGTACTTC	CASSQDWGELYEQYF
TRBV19	TRBJ1-2	NA	NA	TGTGCCAGTAGTATAGCCCGGACAGACTATGGCTACACCTTC	CASSIARTDYGYTF
TRBV2	TRBJ2-7	NA	NA	TGTGCCAGCAGTGAACAGGGCCCCTCCAGCGAGCAGTACTTC	CASSEQGPSSEQYF
TRBV7-2	TRBJ2-3	NA	NA	TGTGCCAGCAGCCCGCAAGATACGCAGTATTTT	CASSPQDTQYF
TRBV30	TRBJ2-5	NA	NA	TGTGCCTGGAGTAGGTGGGGGCAAGAGACCCAGTACTTC	CAWSRWGQETQYF
TRBV6-5	TRBJ1-4	NA	TRBD1	TGTGCCAGCAGTTACAGGGGGCAGGGTAATGAAAAACTGTTTTTT	CASSYRGQGNEKLFF
TRBV7-2	TRBJ2-5	few	TRBD2	TGTGCCAGCAATAAGCGGGGGGCACGGGAGACCCAGTACTTC	CASNKRGARETQYF
TRBV11-3	TRBJ1-1	NA	NA	TGTGCCAGCAGCTTAGGTCCTTCCAGGGGGAACACTGAAGCTTTCTTT	CASSLGPSRGNTEAFF
TRBV6-1	TRBJ1-2	once	NA	TGTGCCAGCAGTGAAGGGGGGCCCTATGGCTACACCTTC	CASSEGGPYGYTF
TRBV19	TRBJ2-5	NA	NA	TGTGCCAGTAGTGCAGGGACCGGTGGAGGGGGGGAGCAGTACTTC	CASSAGTGGGGEQYF
TRBV5-4	TRBJ2-1	NA	NA	TGTGCCAGCAGCTTGCCCCGGAATGAGCAGTTCTTC	CASSLPRNEQFF
TRBV11-2	TRBJ2-6	once	TRBD2	TGTGCCAGCAGCTTAGCTCAAACCGACGGGAGGGCGAGGGCCAACGTCCTGACTTTC	CASSLAQTDGRARANVLTF